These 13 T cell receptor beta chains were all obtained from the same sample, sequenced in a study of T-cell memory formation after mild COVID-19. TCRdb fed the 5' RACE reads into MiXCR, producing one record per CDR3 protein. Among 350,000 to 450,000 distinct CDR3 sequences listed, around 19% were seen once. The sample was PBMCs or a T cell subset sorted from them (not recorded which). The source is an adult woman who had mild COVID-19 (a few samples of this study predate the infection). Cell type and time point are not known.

This chain's CDR3 is CAWAGHRLNSGNTIYF. The CDR3, as DNA: TGTGCCTGGGCGGGACACCGGCTAAACTCTGGAAACACCATATATTTT. V gene TRBV30 combines with J gene TRBJ1-3, with D perhaps TRBD1 (6 bases). V lost 5 bases and J lost 0, with 17 bases in between. CDR3 length: 16 residues. CDR1 is GTSNPN, CDR2 SVGIG, per germline (reference sequence).

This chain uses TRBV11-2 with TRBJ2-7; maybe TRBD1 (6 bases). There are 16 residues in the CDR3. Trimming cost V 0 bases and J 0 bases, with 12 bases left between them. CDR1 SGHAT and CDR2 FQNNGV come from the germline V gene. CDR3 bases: TGTGCCAGCAGCTTAGATAGGGGGACGTTCTCCTACGAGCAGTACTTC. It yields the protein CASSLDRGTFSYEQYF.

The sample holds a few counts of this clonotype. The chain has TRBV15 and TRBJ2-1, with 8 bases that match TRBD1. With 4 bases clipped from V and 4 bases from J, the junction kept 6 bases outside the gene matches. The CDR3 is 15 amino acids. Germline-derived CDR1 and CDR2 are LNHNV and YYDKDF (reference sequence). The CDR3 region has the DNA TGTGCCACCAGCACGGACAGGGCGTCTTACAATGAGCAGTTCTTC. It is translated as CATSTDRASYNEQFF.

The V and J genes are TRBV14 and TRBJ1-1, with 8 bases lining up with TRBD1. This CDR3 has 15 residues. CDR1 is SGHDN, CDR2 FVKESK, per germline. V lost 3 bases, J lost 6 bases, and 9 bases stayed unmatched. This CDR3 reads CASSHRTGNRSEAFF. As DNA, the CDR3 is TGTGCCAGCAGCCACAGGACAGGGAATCGGTCTGAAGCTTTCTTT.

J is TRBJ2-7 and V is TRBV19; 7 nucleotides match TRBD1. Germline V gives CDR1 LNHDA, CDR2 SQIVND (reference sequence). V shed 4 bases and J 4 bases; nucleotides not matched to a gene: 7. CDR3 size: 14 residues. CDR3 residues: CASSTWTGVYEQYF. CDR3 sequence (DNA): TGTGCCAGTAGTACCTGGACAGGAGTTTACGAGCAGTACTTC.

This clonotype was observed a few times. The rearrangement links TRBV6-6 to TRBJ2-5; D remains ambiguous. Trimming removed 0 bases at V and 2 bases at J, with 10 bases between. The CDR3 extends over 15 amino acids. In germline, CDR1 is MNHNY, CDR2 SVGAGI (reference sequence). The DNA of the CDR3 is TGTGCCAGCAGTTACTCAACGACAATACAAGAGACCCAGTACTTC. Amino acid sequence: CASSYSTTIQETQYF.

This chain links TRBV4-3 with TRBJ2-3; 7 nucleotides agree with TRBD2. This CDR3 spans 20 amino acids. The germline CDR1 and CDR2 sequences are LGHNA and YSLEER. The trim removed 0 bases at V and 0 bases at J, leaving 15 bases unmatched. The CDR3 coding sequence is TGCGCCAGCAGCCAAGAAGACCGGTGGGAGGGGCTTACTAGCACAGATACGCAGTATTTT. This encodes CASSQEDRWEGLTSTDTQYF.

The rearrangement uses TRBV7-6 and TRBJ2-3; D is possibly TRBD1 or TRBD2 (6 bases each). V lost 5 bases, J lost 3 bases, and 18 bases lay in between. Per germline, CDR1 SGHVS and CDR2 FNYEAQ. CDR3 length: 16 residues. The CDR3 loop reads CASSARLEGETDTQYF. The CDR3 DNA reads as TGTGCCAGCAGCGCCCGTCTGGAGGGGGAGACAGATACGCAGTATTTT.

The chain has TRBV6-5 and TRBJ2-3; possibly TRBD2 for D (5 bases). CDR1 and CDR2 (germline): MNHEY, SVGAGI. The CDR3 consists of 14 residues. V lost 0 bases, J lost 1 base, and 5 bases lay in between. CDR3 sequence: CASSYSLGTDTQYF. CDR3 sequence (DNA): TGTGCCAGCAGTTACTCACTAGGCACAGATACGCAGTATTTT.

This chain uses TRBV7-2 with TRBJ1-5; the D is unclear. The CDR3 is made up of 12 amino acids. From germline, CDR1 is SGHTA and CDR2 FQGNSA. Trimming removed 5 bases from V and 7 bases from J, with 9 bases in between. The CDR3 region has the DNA TGTGCCAGCAGCCCCCCAGCCCAGCCCCAGCATTTT. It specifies CASSPPAQPQHF.

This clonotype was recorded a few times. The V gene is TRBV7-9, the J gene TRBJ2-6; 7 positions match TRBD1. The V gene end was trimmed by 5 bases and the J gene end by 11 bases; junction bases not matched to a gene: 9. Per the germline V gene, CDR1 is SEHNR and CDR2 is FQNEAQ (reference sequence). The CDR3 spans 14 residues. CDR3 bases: TGTGCCAGCAGCCTTGGGACAGCGGCTGACGTCCTGACTTTC. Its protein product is CASSLGTAADVLTF. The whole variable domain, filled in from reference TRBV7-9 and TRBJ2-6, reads DTGVSQNPRHKITKRGQNVTFRCDPISEHNRLYWYRQTLGQGPEFLTYFQNEAQLEKSRLLSDRFSAERPKGSFSTLEIQRTEQGDSAMYLCASSLGTAADVLTFGAGSRLTVL.

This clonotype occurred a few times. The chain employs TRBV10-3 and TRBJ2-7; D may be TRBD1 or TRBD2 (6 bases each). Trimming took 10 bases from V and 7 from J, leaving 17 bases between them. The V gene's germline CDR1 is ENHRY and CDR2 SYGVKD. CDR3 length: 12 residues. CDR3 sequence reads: CASNSRGEEQYF. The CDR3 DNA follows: TGTGCCAGCAATAGTAGGGGGGAAGAGCAGTACTTC.

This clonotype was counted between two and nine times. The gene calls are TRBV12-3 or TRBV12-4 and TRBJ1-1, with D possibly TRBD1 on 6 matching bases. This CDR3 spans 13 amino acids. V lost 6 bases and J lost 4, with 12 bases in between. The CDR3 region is CASSQTGITEAFF. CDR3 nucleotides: TGTGCCAGCAGCCAAACAGGGATCACTGAAGCTTTCTTT.